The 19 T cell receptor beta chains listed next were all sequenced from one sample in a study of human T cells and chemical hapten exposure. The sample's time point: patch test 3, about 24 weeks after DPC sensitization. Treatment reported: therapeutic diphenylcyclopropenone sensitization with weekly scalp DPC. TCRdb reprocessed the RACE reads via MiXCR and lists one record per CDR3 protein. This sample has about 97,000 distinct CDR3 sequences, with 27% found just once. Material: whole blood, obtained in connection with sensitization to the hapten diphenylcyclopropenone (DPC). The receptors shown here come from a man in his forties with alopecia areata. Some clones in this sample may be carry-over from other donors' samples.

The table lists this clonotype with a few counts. The CDR3 DNA follows: TGTGCCAGCAGTTTTAGACGCCTACGACAATCACCCCTCCACTTT. Protein product: CASSFRRLRQSPLHF. The chain couples TRBV28 to TRBJ1-6; D uncertain. The CDR3 is 15 residues long. Deletions cut 3 bases from V and 10 bases from J, with 16 bases between. Germline lookup yields CDR1 MDHEN and CDR2 SYDVKM.

The CDR3 sequence: CASSPGPTTEQYF. In DNA, the CDR3 is TGTGCCAGCAGCCCCGGACCCACGACCGAGCAGTACTTC. The rearrangement joins TRBV9 to TRBJ2-7; the D is unclear. V was trimmed by 4 bases and J by 6 bases, leaving 14 bases between them. The CDR3 has 13 amino acids. The V gene's germline CDR1 is SGDLS and CDR2 YYNGEE.

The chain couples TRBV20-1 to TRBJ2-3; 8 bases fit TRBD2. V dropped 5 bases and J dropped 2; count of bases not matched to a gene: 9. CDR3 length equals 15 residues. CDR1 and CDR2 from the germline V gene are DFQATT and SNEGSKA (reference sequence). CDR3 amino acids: CSARKLAADTDTQYF. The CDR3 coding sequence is TGCAGTGCTCGGAAACTAGCGGCTGACACAGATACGCAGTATTTT.

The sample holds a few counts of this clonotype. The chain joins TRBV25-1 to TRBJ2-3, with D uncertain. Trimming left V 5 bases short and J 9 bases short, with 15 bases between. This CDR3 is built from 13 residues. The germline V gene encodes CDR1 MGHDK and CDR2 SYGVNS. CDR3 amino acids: CASSLQEGSTQYF. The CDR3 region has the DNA TGTGCCAGCAGTCTCCAGGAAGGGTCGACGCAGTATTTT. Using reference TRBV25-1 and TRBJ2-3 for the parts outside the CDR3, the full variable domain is EADIYQTPRYLVIGTGKKITLECSQTMGHDKMYWYQQDPGMELHLIHYSYGVNSTEKGDLSSESTVSRIRTEHFPLTLESARPSHTSQYLCASSLQEGSTQYFGPGTRLTVL.

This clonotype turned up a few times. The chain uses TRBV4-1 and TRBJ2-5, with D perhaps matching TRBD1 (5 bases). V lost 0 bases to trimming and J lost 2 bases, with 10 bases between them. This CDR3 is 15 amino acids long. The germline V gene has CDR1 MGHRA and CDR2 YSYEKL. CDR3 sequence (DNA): TGCGCCAGCAGCCAAGATAGGGGCTGTCAAGAGACCCAGTACTTC. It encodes CASSQDRGCQETQYF.

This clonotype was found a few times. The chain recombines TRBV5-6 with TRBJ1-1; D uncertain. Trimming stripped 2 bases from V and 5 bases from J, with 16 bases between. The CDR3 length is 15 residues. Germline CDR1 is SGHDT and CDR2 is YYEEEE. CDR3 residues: CASSFPRTERTEAFF. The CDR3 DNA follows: TGTGCCAGCAGCTTCCCCCGGACGGAGCGGACTGAAGCTTTCTTT.

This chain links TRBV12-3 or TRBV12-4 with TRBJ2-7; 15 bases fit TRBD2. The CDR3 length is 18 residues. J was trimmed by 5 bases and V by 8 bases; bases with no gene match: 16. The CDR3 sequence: CASGDRTSGRANLDEQYF. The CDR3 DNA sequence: TGTGCCAGCGGGGACCGGACTAGCGGGAGGGCCAATCTGGACGAGCAGTACTTC.

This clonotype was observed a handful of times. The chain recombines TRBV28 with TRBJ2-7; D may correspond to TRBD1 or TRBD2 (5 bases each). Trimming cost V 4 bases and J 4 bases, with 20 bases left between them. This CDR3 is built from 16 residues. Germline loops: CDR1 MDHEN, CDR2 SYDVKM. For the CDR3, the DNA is TGTGCCAGCAGTTCTCGGGACGCCGCGAAGGGGTACGAGCAGTACTTC. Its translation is CASSSRDAAKGYEQYF.

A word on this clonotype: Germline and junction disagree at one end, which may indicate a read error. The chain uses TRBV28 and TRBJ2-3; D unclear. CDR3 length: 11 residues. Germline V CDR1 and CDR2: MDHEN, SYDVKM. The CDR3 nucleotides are TGCGTGACGGCTAGCACAGATACGCAGTATTTT. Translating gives CVTASTDTQYF.

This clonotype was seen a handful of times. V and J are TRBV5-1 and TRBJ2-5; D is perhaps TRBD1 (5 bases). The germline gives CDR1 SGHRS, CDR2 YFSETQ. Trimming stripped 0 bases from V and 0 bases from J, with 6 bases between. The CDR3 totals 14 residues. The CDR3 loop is CASSLEGYQETQYF. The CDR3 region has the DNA TGCGCCAGCAGCTTGGAGGGGTACCAAGAGACCCAGTACTTC.

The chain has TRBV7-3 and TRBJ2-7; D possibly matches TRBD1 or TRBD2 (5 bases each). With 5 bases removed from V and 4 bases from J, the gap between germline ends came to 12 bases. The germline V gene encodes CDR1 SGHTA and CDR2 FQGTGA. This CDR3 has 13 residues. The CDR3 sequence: CASSPHGGYEQYF. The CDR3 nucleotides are TGTGCCAGCAGCCCCCATGGGGGTTACGAGCAGTACTTC.

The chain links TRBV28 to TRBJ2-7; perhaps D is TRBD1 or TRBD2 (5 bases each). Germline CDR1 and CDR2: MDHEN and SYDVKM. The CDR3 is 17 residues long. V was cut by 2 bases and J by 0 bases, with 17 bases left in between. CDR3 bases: TGTGCCAGCAGTTTAATCCCCCGGGACCCCAGCTCCTACGAGCAGTACTTC. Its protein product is CASSLIPRDPSSYEQYF.

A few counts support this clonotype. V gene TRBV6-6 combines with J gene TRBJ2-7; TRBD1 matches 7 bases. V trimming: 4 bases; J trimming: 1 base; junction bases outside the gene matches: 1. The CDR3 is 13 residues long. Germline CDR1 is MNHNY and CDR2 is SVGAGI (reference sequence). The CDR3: CASSSGQSYEQYF. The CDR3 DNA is TGTGCCAGCAGTTCGGGACAGTCCTACGAGCAGTACTTC.

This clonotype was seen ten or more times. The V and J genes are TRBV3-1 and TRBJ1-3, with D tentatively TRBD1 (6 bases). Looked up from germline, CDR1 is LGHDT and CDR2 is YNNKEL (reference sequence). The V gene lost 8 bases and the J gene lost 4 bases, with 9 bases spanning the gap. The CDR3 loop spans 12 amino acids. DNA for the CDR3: TGTGCCAGCCGGACAGTCGGAAACACCATATATTTT. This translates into CASRTVGNTIYF.

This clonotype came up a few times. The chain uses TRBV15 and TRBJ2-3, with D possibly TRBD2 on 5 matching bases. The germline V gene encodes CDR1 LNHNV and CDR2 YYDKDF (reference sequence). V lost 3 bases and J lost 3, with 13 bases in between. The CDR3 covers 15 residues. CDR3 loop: CATSSFPLATDTQYF. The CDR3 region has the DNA TGTGCCACCAGCAGCTTCCCCCTAGCAACAGATACGCAGTATTTT.

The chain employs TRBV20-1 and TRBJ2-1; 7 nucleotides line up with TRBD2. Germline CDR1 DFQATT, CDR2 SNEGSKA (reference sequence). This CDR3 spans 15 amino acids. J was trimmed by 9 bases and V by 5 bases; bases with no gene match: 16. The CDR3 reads CSAETLAKAGAEQFF. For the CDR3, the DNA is TGCAGTGCTGAGACCCTGGCAAAGGCGGGAGCTGAGCAGTTCTTC.

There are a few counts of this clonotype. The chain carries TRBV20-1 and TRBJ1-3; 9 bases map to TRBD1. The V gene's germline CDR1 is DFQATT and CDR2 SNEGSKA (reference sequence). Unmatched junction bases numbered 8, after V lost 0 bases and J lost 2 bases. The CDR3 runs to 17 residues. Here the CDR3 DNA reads TGCAGTGCTAGAGATTACGGGGGGACAGGGACTGGAAACACCATATATTTT. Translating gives CSARDYGGTGTGNTIYF.

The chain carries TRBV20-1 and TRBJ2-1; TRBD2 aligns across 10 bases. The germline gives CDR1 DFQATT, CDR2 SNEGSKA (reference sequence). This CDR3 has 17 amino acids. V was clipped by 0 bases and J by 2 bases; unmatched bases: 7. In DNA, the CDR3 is TGCAGTGCTAGAGACCGGACTAGCGGAGTCCCCTACAATGAGCAGTTCTTC. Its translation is CSARDRTSGVPYNEQFF.

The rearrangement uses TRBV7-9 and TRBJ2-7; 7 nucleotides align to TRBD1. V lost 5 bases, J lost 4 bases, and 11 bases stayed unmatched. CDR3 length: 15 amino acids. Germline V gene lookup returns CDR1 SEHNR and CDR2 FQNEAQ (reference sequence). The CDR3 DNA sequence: TGTGCCAGCAGCCCCACAGGGGCCGCCGGGTACGAGCAGTACTTC. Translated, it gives CASSPTGAAGYEQYF.